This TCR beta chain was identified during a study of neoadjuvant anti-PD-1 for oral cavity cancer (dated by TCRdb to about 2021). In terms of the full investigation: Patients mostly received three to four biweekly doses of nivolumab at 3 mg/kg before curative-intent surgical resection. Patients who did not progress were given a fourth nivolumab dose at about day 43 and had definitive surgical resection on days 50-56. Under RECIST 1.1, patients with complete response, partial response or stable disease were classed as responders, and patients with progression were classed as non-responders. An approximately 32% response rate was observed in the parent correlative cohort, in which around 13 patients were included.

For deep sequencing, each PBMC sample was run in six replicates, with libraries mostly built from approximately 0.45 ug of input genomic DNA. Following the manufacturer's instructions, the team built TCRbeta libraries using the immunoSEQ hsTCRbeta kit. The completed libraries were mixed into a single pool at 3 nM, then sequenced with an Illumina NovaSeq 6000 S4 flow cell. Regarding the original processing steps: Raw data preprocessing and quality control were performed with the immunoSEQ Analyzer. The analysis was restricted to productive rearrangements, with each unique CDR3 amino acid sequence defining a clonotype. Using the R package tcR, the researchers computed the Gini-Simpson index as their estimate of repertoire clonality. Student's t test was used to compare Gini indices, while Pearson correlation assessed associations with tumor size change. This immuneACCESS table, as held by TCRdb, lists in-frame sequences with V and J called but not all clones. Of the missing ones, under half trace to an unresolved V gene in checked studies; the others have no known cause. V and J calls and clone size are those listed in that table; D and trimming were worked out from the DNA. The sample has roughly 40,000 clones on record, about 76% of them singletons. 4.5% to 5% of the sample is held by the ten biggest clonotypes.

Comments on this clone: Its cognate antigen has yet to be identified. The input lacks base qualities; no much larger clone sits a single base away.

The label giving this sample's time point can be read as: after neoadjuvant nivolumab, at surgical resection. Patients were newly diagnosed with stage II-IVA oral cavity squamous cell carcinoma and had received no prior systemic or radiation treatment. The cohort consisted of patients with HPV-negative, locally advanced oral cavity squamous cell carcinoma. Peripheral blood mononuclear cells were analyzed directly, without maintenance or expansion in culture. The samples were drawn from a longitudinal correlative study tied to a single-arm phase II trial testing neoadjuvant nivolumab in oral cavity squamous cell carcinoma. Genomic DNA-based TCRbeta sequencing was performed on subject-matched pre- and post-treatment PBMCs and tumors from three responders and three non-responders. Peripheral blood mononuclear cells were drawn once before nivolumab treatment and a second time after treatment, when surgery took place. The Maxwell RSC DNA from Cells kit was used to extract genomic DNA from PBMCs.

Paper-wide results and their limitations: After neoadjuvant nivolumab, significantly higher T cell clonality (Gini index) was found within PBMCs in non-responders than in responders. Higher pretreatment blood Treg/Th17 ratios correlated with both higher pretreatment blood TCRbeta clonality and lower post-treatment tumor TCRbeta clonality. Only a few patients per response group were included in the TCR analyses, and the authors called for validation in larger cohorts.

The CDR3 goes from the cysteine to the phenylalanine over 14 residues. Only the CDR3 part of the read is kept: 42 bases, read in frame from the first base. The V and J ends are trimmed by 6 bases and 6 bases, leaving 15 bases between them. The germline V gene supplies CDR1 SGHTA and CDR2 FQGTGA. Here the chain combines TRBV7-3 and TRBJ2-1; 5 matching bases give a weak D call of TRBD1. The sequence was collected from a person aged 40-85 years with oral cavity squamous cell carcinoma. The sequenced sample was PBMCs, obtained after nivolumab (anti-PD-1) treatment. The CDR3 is CASRQRQTANEQFF. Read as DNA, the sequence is TGTGCCAGCAGGCAAAGACAGACCGCCAATGAGCAGTTCTTC.